These 25 T cell receptor beta chains share one sample of origin, sequenced in a study of blood T cell repertoires in COVID-19. The table came from immunoSEQ multiplex PCR; TCRdb's copy has only in-frame clones and leaves some out. The table has some 140,000 clones, about four fifths seen once. The source material was PBMCs or T cells enriched from blood (not recorded which). The receptors shown here come from a man in his fifties who had recovered from COVID-19.

The rearrangement links TRBV9 to TRBJ1-1, with a weak D call TRBD1 (5 bases). The CDR3 totals 13 residues. The V end lost 3 bases, the J end lost 3 bases, and 9 bases lay between the germline ends. Germline V gene data show CDR1 as SGDLS and CDR2 as YYNGEE. CDR3 in amino acids: CASSDRRDTEAFF. CDR3 nucleotide sequence: TGTGCCAGCAGCGACAGGAGGGACACTGAAGCTTTCTTT.

In its sample, this clone was seen a few times. This rearrangement joins TRBV12-3 or TRBV12-4 to TRBJ1-5; no reliable D call. With 8 bases removed from V and 5 bases from J, the gap between germline ends came to 13 bases. This CDR3 comprises 13 residues. In DNA, the CDR3 is TGTGCCAGCGGCGATAGGACTCATCAGCCCCAGCATTTT. This sequence encodes CASGDRTHQPQHF.

This chain uses TRBV18 with TRBJ2-3; 12 nucleotides line up with TRBD2. There are 14 residues in the CDR3. V lost 8 bases and J lost 2; bases outside the gene matches: 2. The V gene's germline CDR1 is KGHSH and CDR2 LQKENI. As DNA, the CDR3 is TGTGCCAGCACTAGCGGGGGGACCACAGATACGCAGTATTTT. Protein sequence: CASTSGGTTDTQYF.

This clone was observed a handful of times. The V and J genes are TRBV5-4 and TRBJ1-2, with 10 bases matching TRBD1. Unmatched junction bases numbered 5, after V lost 3 bases and J lost 6 bases. Germline lookup yields CDR1 SGHNT and CDR2 YYREEE (reference sequence). This CDR3 is 14 amino acids long. This chain's CDR3 is CASSSRGTGDGYTF. Here the CDR3 DNA reads TGTGCCAGCAGCTCCCGGGGGACAGGGGATGGCTACACCTTC.

The chain couples TRBV11-3 to TRBJ2-7; TRBD1 matches at 7 bases. J was trimmed by 5 bases and V by 5 bases; bases with no gene match: 12. The CDR3 has 15 residues. CDR1 and CDR2 from the germline V gene are SGHNT and YENEEA. Here the CDR3 DNA reads TGTGCCAGCAGCGGGGGACAGACCGACTGGGACGAGCAGTACTTC. This codes for CASSGGQTDWDEQYF. The whole variable domain, remainder taken from reference TRBV11-3 and TRBJ2-7, is EAGVVQSPRYKIIEKKQPVAFWCNPISGHNTLYWYLQNLGQGPELLIRYENEEAVDDSQLPKDRFSAERLKGVDSTLKIQPAELGDSAVYLCASSGGQTDWDEQYFGPGTRLTVT.

This clone is a singleton in its sample. The J gene is TRBJ2-5, the V gene TRBV7-2, with 11 bases that match TRBD2. Germline loops: CDR1 SGHTA, CDR2 FQGNSA. J gave up 5 bases and V 4 bases, and 9 bases lay outside the gene matches. This CDR3 is built from 16 residues. The chain's CDR3 is CASSSFSGGAGETQYF. The CDR3 DNA reads TGTGCCAGCAGCTCTTTTAGCGGGGGGGCCGGGGAGACCCAGTACTTC.

The chain joins TRBV6-5 to TRBJ1-1, with D perhaps matching TRBD1 (6 bases). V was shortened by 4 bases and J by 1 base, with 10 bases between the two germline ends. In germline, CDR1 is MNHEY, CDR2 SVGAGI. The CDR3 spans 14 residues. The CDR3 reads CASSFSGANTEAFF. In nucleotides, the CDR3 is TGTGCCAGCAGTTTTTCAGGGGCGAACACTGAAGCTTTCTTT.

The sample holds one count of this clone. The chain employs TRBV7-9 and TRBJ2-1; the match to TRBD1 covers 10 bases. Germline lookup yields CDR1 SEHNR and CDR2 FQNEAQ (reference sequence). The V gene end was trimmed by 5 bases and the J gene end by 4 bases; junction bases not matched to a gene: 5. CDR3 length: 15 residues. The CDR3 here is CASSPRTGGYNEQFF. The DNA of the CDR3 is TGTGCCAGCAGCCCCCGGACAGGGGGGTACAATGAGCAGTTCTTC. The variable domain in full, completed from reference TRBV7-9 and TRBJ2-1, reads DTGVSQNPRHKITKRGQNVTFRCDPISEHNRLYWYRQTLGQGPEFLTYFQNEAQLEKSRLLSDRFSAERPKGSFSTLEIQRTEQGDSAMYLCASSPRTGGYNEQFFGPGTRLTVL.

A single count supports this clone. This chain links TRBV9 with TRBJ2-7; TRBD1 matches at 9 bases. CDR1 and CDR2 (germline): SGDLS, YYNGEE. V lost 3 bases to trimming and J lost 5 bases; unmatched junction nucleotides: 12. CDR3 length equals 16 residues. CDR3 coding DNA: TGTGCCAGCAGCGGGCCCCCGGGACAGGGAGTCAACGAGCAGTACTTC. This encodes CASSGPPGQGVNEQYF.

This chain's CDR3 is CASSFRDTQYF. The CDR3 nucleotides read TGTGCCAGCAGTTTTAGAGATACGCAGTATTTT. The rearrangement joins TRBV28 to TRBJ2-3; D is undetermined. V was cut by 3 bases and J by 5 bases, with 3 bases left in between. The CDR3 length is 11 residues. Germline-derived CDR1 and CDR2 are MDHEN and SYDVKM.

Only one count was recorded for this clone. V is TRBV5-1 and J is TRBJ1-1; D is possibly TRBD1 (5 bases). Trimming cost V 4 bases and J 0 bases, with 19 bases left between them. The germline V gene has CDR1 SGHRS and CDR2 YFSETQ. The CDR3 length is 17 residues. The CDR3 here is CASSLGQDVNLNTEAFF. The CDR3 DNA reads TGCGCCAGCAGCCTCGGACAAGACGTAAACTTGAACACTGAAGCTTTCTTT.

The V call is TRBV7-9, the J call TRBJ1-4; maybe TRBD1 (5 bases). Trimming left V 5 bases short and J 4 bases short, with 14 bases between. There are 15 residues in the CDR3. Germline assignment: CDR1 SEHNR and CDR2 FQNEAQ (reference sequence). The CDR3 DNA sequence: TGTGCCAGCAGCCCCTCGACAGCCCTTAATGAAAAACTGTTTTTT. Its translation is CASSPSTALNEKLFF.

This clone has just a few counts. The rearrangement links TRBV6-5 to TRBJ1-1; D gene ambiguous. With 4 bases removed from V and 3 bases from J, the gap between germline ends came to 12 bases. This CDR3 has 14 amino acids. CDR1 MNHEY and CDR2 SVGAGI come from the germline V gene. CDR3 amino acids: CASSLVFGDTEAFF. CDR3 DNA sequence: TGTGCCAGCAGTTTAGTCTTCGGAGACACTGAAGCTTTCTTT.

This chain links TRBV7-9 with TRBJ2-5; 10 nucleotides agree with TRBD1. CDR1 and CDR2 (germline): SEHNR, FQNEAQ (reference sequence). Unmatched junction bases numbered 5, after V lost 3 bases and J lost 4 bases. The CDR3 has 15 residues. The CDR3 sequence is CASSFRDRGVETQYF. For the CDR3, the DNA is TGTGCCAGCAGCTTCCGGGACAGGGGAGTAGAGACCCAGTACTTC.

The rearrangement links TRBV27 to TRBJ1-5; D is undetermined. Germline CDR1 MNHEY, CDR2 SMNVEV (reference sequence). CDR3 length equals 15 residues. V was clipped by 5 bases and J by 4 bases, with 15 bases between them. Here the CDR3 reads CASSMAPGINQPQHF. The CDR3 coding sequence is TGTGCCAGCAGTATGGCCCCCGGGATTAATCAGCCCCAGCATTTT.

This clone was found many times. The chain is built from TRBV29-1 and TRBJ1-1, with D possibly matching TRBD1 (5 bases). Trimming took 7 bases from V and 4 from J, leaving 13 bases between them. The CDR3 loop spans 12 amino acids. From germline, CDR1 is SQVTM and CDR2 ANQGSEA. For the CDR3, the DNA is TGCAGCGCTGCAACAGGTATCACTGAAGCTTTCTTT. Its translation is CSAATGITEAFF.

A few counts support this clone. The chain couples TRBV28 to TRBJ2-2; perhaps TRBD2 as D (5 bases). The V gene's germline CDR1 is MDHEN and CDR2 SYDVKM. Trimming cost V 3 bases and J 6 bases, with 8 bases left between them. The CDR3 extends over 13 amino acids. The CDR3 sequence is CASSFAGAGELFF. For the CDR3, the DNA is TGTGCCAGCAGTTTTGCCGGGGCCGGGGAGCTGTTTTTT.

Many counts were recorded for this clone. The chain recombines TRBV28 with TRBJ1-6; possibly TRBD1 for D (6 bases). Trimming took 8 bases from V and 1 from J, leaving 18 bases between them. Germline CDR1 MDHEN, CDR2 SYDVKM. The CDR3 extends over 17 amino acids. The CDR3 region has the DNA TGTGCCAGCCAGGGGAGTAATATCGCGTCCTATAATTCACCCCTCCACTTT. It yields the protein CASQGSNIASYNSPLHF.

The chain uses TRBV29-1 and TRBJ1-2; D remains ambiguous. Germline loops: CDR1 SQVTM, CDR2 ANQGSEA. The CDR3 is 11 residues long. Trimming cost V 1 base and J 8 bases, with 8 bases left between them. DNA for the CDR3: TGCAGCGTTGAAGTGACGGGAGGCTACACCTTC. Translation gives CSVEVTGGYTF. The variable domain in full, completed from reference TRBV29-1 and TRBJ1-2, reads SAVISQKPSRDICQRGTSLTIQCQVDSQVTMMFWYRQQPGQSLTLIATANQGSEATYESGFVIDKFPISRPNLTFSTLTVSNMSPEDSSIYLCSVEVTGGYTFGSGTRLTVV.

The genes are TRBV9 and TRBJ2-3; 9 nucleotides match TRBD1. CDR1 is SGDLS and CDR2 is YYNGEE in the germline V gene. CDR3 size: 15 residues. V was pared by 0 bases and J by 3 bases, with 2 bases of the junction left unmatched. CDR3 nucleotides: TGTGCCAGCAGCGTAGCGACAGGGGGAACAGATACGCAGTATTTT. It specifies CASSVATGGTDTQYF.

This sequence joins TRBV7-2 and TRBJ2-7, with 8 positions matching TRBD2. Germline CDR1 SGHTA, CDR2 FQGNSA. CDR3 size: 18 residues. Losses at the gene ends were 2 bases for V and 9 bases for J; bases not matched to a gene: 21. The CDR3 region has the DNA TGTGCCAGCAGCTTATTGGGAGTGGGGTCGGGACTAGAAACGATGCAGTACTTC. The encoded protein is CASSLLGVGSGLETMQYF.

In nucleotides, the CDR3 is TGTGCTAGTGGCCTGGCAGGGGGCATCTGGGGCACAGATACGCAGTATTTT. The encoded protein is CASGLAGGIWGTDTQYF. The chain combines TRBV12-5 with TRBJ2-3; 8 bases map to TRBD1. The CDR3 runs 17 residues. V lost 6 bases to trimming and J lost 1 base; unmatched junction nucleotides: 12. Germline CDR1 is LGHNT and CDR2 is FRNRAP.

The chain recombines TRBV4-3 with TRBJ2-1; 11 bases agree with TRBD2. The ends lost 1 base at V and 4 bases at J; junction bases unmatched: 15. Germline assignment: CDR1 LGHNA and CDR2 YSLEER. The CDR3 loop spans 20 amino acids. CDR3 in amino acids: CASSQGSTSGGPAFYNEQFF. The DNA for the CDR3 is TGCGCCAGCAGCCAAGGGAGTACTAGCGGGGGCCCCGCATTTTACAATGAGCAGTTCTTC.

The chain is built from TRBV6-2 or TRBV6-3 and TRBJ2-4, with D possibly being TRBD1 (5 bases). CDR1 is MNHEY and CDR2 is SVGEGT in the germline V gene. Trimming removed 1 base from V and 5 bases from J, with 12 bases in between. The CDR3 contains 15 residues. The CDR3 nucleotides read TGTGCCAGCAGTTACTTAGGGGCCCCGGAAAACATTCAGTACTTC. It yields the protein CASSYLGAPENIQYF.

The J gene is TRBJ1-3, the V gene TRBV5-1; 9 bases agree with TRBD1. V lost 4 bases and J lost 5; bases outside the gene matches: 4. The CDR3 is 14 residues long. The V gene's germline CDR1 is SGHRS and CDR2 YFSETQ. The chain's CDR3 is CASSGGQGRNTIYF. CDR3 nucleotides: TGCGCCAGCAGCGGAGGACAGGGGAGAAACACCATATATTTT. Using reference TRBV5-1 and TRBJ1-3 for the parts outside the CDR3, the full variable domain is KAGVTQTPRYLIKTRGQQVTLSCSPISGHRSVSWYQQTPGQGLQFLFEYFSETQRNKGNFPGRFSGRQFSNSRSEMNVSTLELGDSALYLCASSGGQGRNTIYFGEGSWLTVV.